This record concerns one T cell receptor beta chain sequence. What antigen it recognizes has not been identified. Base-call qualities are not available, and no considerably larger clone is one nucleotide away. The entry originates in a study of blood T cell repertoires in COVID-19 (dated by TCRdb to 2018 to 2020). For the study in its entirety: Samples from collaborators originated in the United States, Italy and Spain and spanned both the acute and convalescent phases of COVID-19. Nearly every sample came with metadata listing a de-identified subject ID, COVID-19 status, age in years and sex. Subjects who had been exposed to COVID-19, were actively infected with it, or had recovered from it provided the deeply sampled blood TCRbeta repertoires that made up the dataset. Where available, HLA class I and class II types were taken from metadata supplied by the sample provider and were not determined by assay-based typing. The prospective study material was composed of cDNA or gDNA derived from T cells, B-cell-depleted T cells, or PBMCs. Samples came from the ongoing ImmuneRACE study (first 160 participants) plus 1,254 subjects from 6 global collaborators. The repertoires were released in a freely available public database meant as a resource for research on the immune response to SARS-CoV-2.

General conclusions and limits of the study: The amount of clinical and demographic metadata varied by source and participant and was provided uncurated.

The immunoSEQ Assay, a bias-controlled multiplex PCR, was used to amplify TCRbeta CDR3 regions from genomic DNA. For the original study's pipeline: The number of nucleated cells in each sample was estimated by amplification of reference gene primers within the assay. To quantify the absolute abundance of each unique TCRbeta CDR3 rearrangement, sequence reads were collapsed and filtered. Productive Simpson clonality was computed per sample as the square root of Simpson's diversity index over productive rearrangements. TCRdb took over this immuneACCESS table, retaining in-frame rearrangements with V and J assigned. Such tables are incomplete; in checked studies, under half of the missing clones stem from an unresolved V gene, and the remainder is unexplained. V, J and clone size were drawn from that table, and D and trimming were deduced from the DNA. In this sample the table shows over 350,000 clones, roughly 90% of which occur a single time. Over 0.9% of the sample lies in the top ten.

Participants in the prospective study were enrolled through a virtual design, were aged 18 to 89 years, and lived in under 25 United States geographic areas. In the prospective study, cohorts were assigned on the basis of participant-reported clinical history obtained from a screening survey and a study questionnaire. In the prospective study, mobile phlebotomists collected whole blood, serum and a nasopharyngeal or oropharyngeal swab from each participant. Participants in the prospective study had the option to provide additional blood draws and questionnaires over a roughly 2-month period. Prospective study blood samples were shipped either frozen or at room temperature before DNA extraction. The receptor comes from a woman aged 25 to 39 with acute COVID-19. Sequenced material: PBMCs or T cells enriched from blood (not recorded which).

CDR3 protein: CSASMAGYGYTF. The DNA sequence is as follows: TGCAGTGCTAGTATGGCAGGGTATGGCTACACCTTC. The chain was built from TRBV20-1 and TRBJ1-2; D gene: possibly TRBD1, on 5 matching bases. The CDR3 has 12 amino acids, counting the end cysteine and phenylalanine. The read is trimmed to its CDR3 DNA, 36 bases read in frame from base 1. According to the germline V gene (reference sequence), CDR1 reads DFQATT and CDR2 reads SNEGSKA. Trimming costs V 3 bases and J 5 bases, and their ends lie 10 bases apart.